This passage covers 22 T cell receptor beta chains from one sample sequenced in a study of T cell repertoires in cytomegalovirus infection. TCRdb re-called the reads through MiXCR, storing one row per CDR3 protein. The data contain approximately 180,000 distinct CDR3 sequences, roughly 17% of them seen just once; the ten biggest clones take up roughly 24%. The source material was CD8+ T cells from PBMCs. All receptors come from a human donor in good health (CMV status not recorded). Some clones in this sample may be carry-over from other donors' samples.

The chain combines TRBV28 with TRBJ2-5; 10 bases are a match to TRBD1. V lost 5 bases and J lost 5; bases outside the gene matches: 14. Germline values: CDR1 MDHEN, CDR2 SYDVKM. This CDR3 has 17 amino acids. CDR3 in amino acids: CASSPGTGTGETETQYF. As DNA, the CDR3 is TGTGCCAGCAGTCCAGGAACCGGGACAGGGGAGACGGAGACCCAGTACTTC. The whole variable domain, remainder taken from reference TRBV28 and TRBJ2-5, is DVKVTQSSRYLVKRTGEKVFLECVQDMDHENMFWYRQDPGLGLRLIYFSYDVKMKEKGDIPEGYSVSREKKERFSLILESASTNQTSMYLCASSPGTGTGETETQYFGPGTRLLVL.

The chain has TRBV15 and TRBJ2-1, with TRBD2 matching 14 bases. The CDR3 length is 19 residues. Germline CDR1 and CDR2: LNHNV and YYDKDF (reference sequence). With V trimmed by 1 base and J by 0 bases, 5 bases remained unmatched. The CDR3 nucleotides are TGTGCCACCAGCAGAGGGGGACTAGCGGGGGCAAGCTCCTACAATGAGCAGTTCTTC. Amino acids: CATSRGGLAGASSYNEQFF.

V usage is TRBV6-5 and J usage is TRBJ1-2; D is undetermined. Germline loops: CDR1 MNHEY, CDR2 SVGAGI. Trimming stripped 6 bases from V and 5 bases from J, with 16 bases between. This CDR3 spans 14 amino acids. The CDR3 here is CASSPTSSGYGYTF. CDR3 in DNA: TGTGCCAGCAGCCCGACATCGTCGGGATATGGCTACACCTTC.

The sample holds many counts of this clonotype. V is TRBV7-8 and J is TRBJ1-1; D remains ambiguous. V lost 5 bases and J lost 1, with 11 bases in between. Germline V gives CDR1 SGHVS, CDR2 FQNEAQ. There are 14 residues in the CDR3. CDR3 region: CASSPKVANTEAFF. The CDR3 nucleotides are TGTGCCAGCAGCCCAAAGGTAGCGAACACTGAAGCTTTCTTT.

This clonotype was counted at least ten times. This sequence joins TRBV7-9 and TRBJ1-1; D remains ambiguous. The CDR3 runs to 11 residues. Germline V CDR1 and CDR2: SEHNR, FQNEAQ (reference sequence). Trimming removed 5 bases at V and 12 bases at J, with 13 bases between. The CDR3 here is CASSNVFGTFF. In DNA form, the CDR3 reads TGTGCCAGCAGCAACGTATTCGGAACTTTCTTT.

This clonotype was counted between two and nine times. The chain employs TRBV6-2 or TRBV6-3 and TRBJ2-1; D might be TRBD1 or TRBD2, each matching 6 bases. The CDR3 extends over 16 amino acids. Germline V gene data show CDR1 as MNHEY and CDR2 as SVGEGT. With 2 bases removed from V and 5 bases from J, the gap between germline ends came to 16 bases. The CDR3 DNA sequence: TGTGCCAGCAGTTACCGGGCAGGGGAGGTTCACAATGAGCAGTTCTTC. Its translation: CASSYRAGEVHNEQFF.

The CDR3 sequence: CASIDGTTQYF. The CDR3 DNA sequence: TGTGCCAGCATCGACGGGACTACGCAGTATTTT. The chain has TRBV6-6 and TRBJ2-3; D is perhaps TRBD1 or TRBD2 (5 bases each). Germline values: CDR1 MNHNY, CDR2 SVGAGI (reference sequence). This CDR3 spans 11 amino acids. The V and J ends lost 7 bases and 8 bases respectively, with 10 bases between them.

In its sample, this clonotype was seen many times. The V call is TRBV27, the J call TRBJ2-7, with 9 bases identical to TRBD1. This CDR3 region has 15 residues. CDR1 and CDR2 from the germline V gene are MNHEY and SMNVEV (reference sequence). V trimming: 3 bases; J trimming: 2 bases; junction bases outside the gene matches: 5. CDR3 nucleotide sequence: TGTGCCAGCAGTTTTTCCGGGACAGGGACCTACGAGCAGTACTTC. Translating gives CASSFSGTGTYEQYF.

The chain employs TRBV20-1 and TRBJ2-7; tentative D call: TRBD2 (6 bases). Germline CDR1 is DFQATT and CDR2 is SNEGSKA (reference sequence). The CDR3 covers 16 residues. V dropped 6 bases and J dropped 4 bases, with 25 bases sitting between them. Here the CDR3 DNA reads TGCAGTGCCAAAAGGAGAGCGGAGGGGCTACATTACGAGCAGTACTTC. It translates to CSAKRRAEGLHYEQYF.

The CDR3 sequence is CASRWGQGANQPQHF. CDR3 nucleotide sequence: TGTGCCAGCAGATGGGGACAGGGGGCCAACCAGCCCCAGCATTTT. The V gene is TRBV6-2 or TRBV6-3, the J gene TRBJ1-5; 12 bases match TRBD1. Germline CDR1 is MNHEY and CDR2 is SVGEGT. Trimming removed 6 bases from V and 7 bases from J; junction bases left unmatched: 7. The CDR3 runs to 15 residues.

This clonotype was seen a handful of times. The chain couples TRBV4-1 to TRBJ2-6; D gene unclear. The CDR3 is made up of 14 amino acids. CDR1 and CDR2 (germline): MGHRA, YSYEKL. V was cut by 4 bases and J by 2 bases, with 6 bases left in between. The CDR3 reads CASSPPAGANVLTF. The CDR3 coding sequence is TGCGCCAGCAGCCCCCCGGCTGGGGCCAACGTCCTGACTTTC.

V gene TRBV7-2 combines with J gene TRBJ2-7; either TRBD1 or TRBD2 may fit D (5 bases each). The CDR3 totals 14 residues. The germline V gene encodes CDR1 SGHTA and CDR2 FQGNSA. Trimming left V 6 bases short and J 2 bases short, with 14 bases between. The CDR3: CASRDPGRAYEQYF. The CDR3 nucleotides read TGTGCCAGCAGAGACCCGGGACGGGCCTACGAGCAGTACTTC.

The V and J genes are TRBV7-9 and TRBJ2-7; maybe TRBD2 (5 bases). The CDR3 covers 14 residues. V lost 7 bases to trimming and J lost 6 bases, with 19 bases between them. CDR1 is SEHNR, CDR2 FQNEAQ, per germline (reference sequence). In DNA, the CDR3 is TGTGCCAGCACCGTTGACCGGGGAAGGTCCGAGCAGTACTTC. Translation: CASTVDRGRSEQYF.

This clonotype occurred a few times. The V and J genes are TRBV5-5 and TRBJ2-1; D is unresolved. CDR3 length: 14 amino acids. Looked up from germline, CDR1 is SGHKS and CDR2 is YYEKEE (reference sequence). V lost 0 bases and J lost 8, with 12 bases in between. The CDR3 DNA reads as TGTGCCAGCAGCTTGGCCGGCTGGGTCCATGAGCAGTTCTTC. Its protein product is CASSLAGWVHEQFF. Together with reference TRBV5-5 and TRBJ2-1, the CDR3 gives the full variable domain: DAGVTQSPTHLIKTRGQQVTLRCSPISGHKSVSWYQQVLGQGPQFIFQYYEKEERGRGNFPDRFSARQFPNYSSELNVNALLLGDSALYLCASSLAGWVHEQFFGPGTRLTVL.

V usage is TRBV11-2 and J usage is TRBJ1-1; maybe TRBD1 (5 bases). CDR3 length: 16 amino acids. Germline-derived CDR1 and CDR2 are SGHAT and FQNNGV. Trimming took 5 bases from V and 4 from J, leaving 20 bases between them. In DNA form, the CDR3 reads TGTGCCAGCAGCCTGCGGTCCTCGGGACTGCTCACTGAAGCTTTCTTT. It encodes CASSLRSSGLLTEAFF. The complete variable domain, with remaining parts taken from reference TRBV11-2 and TRBJ1-1, reads EAGVAQSPRYKIIEKRQSVAFWCNPISGHATLYWYQQILGQGPKLLIQFQNNGVVDDSQLPKDRFSAERLKGVDSTLKIQPAKLEDSAVYLCASSLRSSGLLTEAFFGQGTRLTVV.

The sample holds a few counts of this clonotype. The chain joins TRBV9 to TRBJ2-3, with D possibly called TRBD1 or TRBD2 (5 bases each). V dropped 4 bases and J dropped 0 bases, with 12 bases sitting between them. Germline CDR1 and CDR2: SGDLS and YYNGEE. The CDR3 length is 15 residues. The CDR3 protein is CASSLEGQSTDTQYF. The CDR3 bases are TGTGCCAGCAGCTTAGAGGGGCAGAGCACAGATACGCAGTATTTT.

This clonotype was counted a few times. J is TRBJ2-2 and V is TRBV11-2; D uncertain. Trimming removed 5 bases at V and 3 bases at J, with 10 bases between. CDR3 size: 14 residues. Germline values: CDR1 SGHAT, CDR2 FQNNGV. CDR3 sequence: CASSPAHDTGELFF. CDR3 nucleotides: TGTGCCAGCAGCCCAGCGCATGACACCGGGGAGCTGTTTTTT.

This clonotype appeared a few times. The CDR3 sequence is CASRGLGAYEQYF. DNA of the CDR3: TGTGCCAGCAGGGGCCTCGGGGCCTACGAGCAGTACTTC. This chain uses TRBV6-2 or TRBV6-3 with TRBJ2-7; D is possibly TRBD2 (5 bases). V was cut by 6 bases and J by 2 bases, with 11 bases left in between. CDR3 length: 13 amino acids. Germline V lookup: CDR1 MNHEY, CDR2 SVGEGT.

This clonotype was recorded only once. The gene calls are TRBV12-3 or TRBV12-4 and TRBJ2-7; D is uncertain. There are 13 residues in the CDR3. The V end lost 6 bases, the J end lost 2 bases, and 11 bases lay between the germline ends. The CDR3 loop is CASSLRQAYEQYF. The DNA for the CDR3 is TGTGCCAGCAGCCTGAGACAAGCCTACGAGCAGTACTTC.

This clonotype occurred a few times. The V gene is TRBV4-3, the J gene TRBJ2-7; 11 bases align to TRBD1. Trimming removed 4 bases from V and 3 bases from J; junction bases left unmatched: 2. Per the germline V gene, CDR1 is LGHNA and CDR2 is YSLEER. CDR3 length equals 14 residues. The CDR3 sequence: CASSPDRGLYEQYF. CDR3 coding DNA: TGCGCCAGCAGCCCGGACAGGGGGCTCTACGAGCAGTACTTC.

The rearrangement uses TRBV29-1 and TRBJ2-3; a possible D gene is TRBD1 (6 bases). The V and J ends lost 3 bases and 0 bases respectively, with 19 bases between them. Germline CDR1 and CDR2: SQVTM and ANQGSEA. CDR3 length equals 17 residues. The chain's CDR3 is CSVDHIDDRSSTDTQYF. CDR3 nucleotide sequence: TGCAGCGTTGACCACATCGATGACAGGTCCAGCACAGATACGCAGTATTTT.

The chain employs TRBV12-3 or TRBV12-4 and TRBJ1-2; no definite D call. The CDR3 has 15 residues. The ends were cut back, 1 base at V and 6 bases at J, with 15 bases in the middle. Written as DNA, the CDR3 is TGTGCCAGCAGTTTAGGAAGCCCGGGGAGGAATGGCTACACCTTC. It translates to CASSLGSPGRNGYTF.